A single sample is the source of the 17 T cell receptor beta chains below, sequenced in a study of blood T cells in healthy people across ages (dated by TCRdb to about 2015). Library preparation employed 5' RACE. Sequencing used an Illumina HiSeq 2500. A second PCR of about 6 to 12 cycles was performed with a sample-barcoded 5' primer and a J-beta primer mix. TCRdb passed the public sequencing reads through fastp at Q25 and MiXCR, retaining productive beta sequences. Each record represents a unique CDR3 protein, reported with the most common genes and DNA among its rows. The table for this sample lists approximately 1,100,000 distinct CDR3 sequences; under 45% of them were counted only once. The ten largest account for under 20% of the sample. Sequenced: blood. The receptors originated from a woman aged 55-70 years in good health.

This CDR3 is CASSRESWTSGCTYEQYF. The CDR3 coding sequence is TGTGCCAGCAGTAGAGAGTCTTGGACTAGCGGGTGTACCTACGAGCAGTACTTC. The V and J genes are TRBV21-1 and TRBJ2-7; TRBD2 is taken as the D call from the table, unchecked against the DNA. TRBV21-1 is a known pseudogene. CDR3 length: 18 amino acids.

This clonotype occurred a few times. The CDR3, as DNA: TGTGCCAGCAGTTACGAGGGGTTTGGCTACACCTTC. Translating gives CASSYEGFGYTF. The chain has TRBV6-2 or TRBV6-3 and TRBJ1-2; tentatively, D is TRBD1 (5 bases). The germline V gene has CDR1 MNHEY and CDR2 SVGEGT. V lost 2 bases to trimming and J lost 7 bases, with 8 bases between them. This CDR3 comprises 12 residues.

This clonotype was detected ten times or more. The rearrangement joins TRBV6-2 or TRBV6-3 to TRBJ2-4, with D maybe TRBD1 (6 bases). From germline, CDR1 is MNHEY and CDR2 SVGEGT. Trimming cost V 4 bases and J 3 bases, with 16 bases left between them. There are 16 residues in the CDR3. Written as DNA, the CDR3 is TGTGCCAGCAGTTCGGCCGGGACATCAGGCAAAAACATTCAGTACTTC. This encodes CASSSAGTSGKNIQYF.

The chain carries TRBV27 and TRBJ1-5; TRBD1 agrees at 7 bases. Germline V CDR1 and CDR2: MNHEY, SMNVEV (reference sequence). The CDR3 covers 13 residues. Trimming took 8 bases from V and 3 from J; bases not matched to a gene: 4. CDR3 residues: CASWDRNNQPQHF. The CDR3, as DNA: TGTGCCAGCTGGGACAGAAACAATCAGCCCCAGCATTTT.

The chain couples TRBV5-1 to TRBJ2-4, with 13 bases aligning to TRBD2. The CDR3 length is 16 residues. From germline, CDR1 is SGHRS and CDR2 YFSETQ. V was pared by 0 bases and J by 4 bases, with 1 base of the junction left unmatched. Here the CDR3 reads CASSLEGLAGKNIQYF. The CDR3 nucleotides read TGCGCCAGCAGCTTGGAGGGACTAGCGGGAAAAAACATTCAGTACTTC.

The chain uses TRBV10-3 and TRBJ2-1; 9 bases fit TRBD2. CDR1 is ENHRY, CDR2 SYGVKD, per germline. The junction had 17 bases not matched to a gene; V was cut back by 7 bases and J by 7 bases. The CDR3 has 17 amino acids. CDR3 in amino acids: CAITQGGLAGTRNEQFF. CDR3 DNA: TGTGCCATCACCCAAGGCGGTCTAGCGGGAACGAGAAATGAGCAGTTCTTC.

This clonotype was observed a few times. The V and J genes are TRBV28 and TRBJ1-2; D gene uncertain. V was trimmed by 3 bases and J by 0 bases, leaving 11 bases between them. The germline V gene encodes CDR1 MDHEN and CDR2 SYDVKM. The CDR3 extends over 15 amino acids. The CDR3 spells CASSFSGSANYGYTF. The CDR3 nucleotides are TGTGCCAGCAGTTTTTCAGGTTCAGCTAACTATGGCTACACCTTC.

The chain has TRBV2 and TRBJ2-7; D gene uncertain. The ends were cut back, 3 bases at V and 2 bases at J, with 14 bases in the middle. The CDR3 totals 15 residues. CDR1 and CDR2 (germline): SNHLY, FYNNEI. The CDR3 loop is CASSEDRQPTYEQYF. In DNA, the CDR3 is TGTGCCAGCAGTGAGGACCGACAACCCACCTACGAGCAGTACTTC. Supplemented by reference TRBV2 and TRBJ2-7, the full variable domain reads EPEVTQTPSHQVTQMGQEVILRCVPISNHLYFYWYRQILGQKVEFLVSFYNNEISEKSEIFDDQFSVERPDGSNFTLKIRSTKLEDSAMYFCASSEDRQPTYEQYFGPGTRLTVT.

The gene calls are TRBV27 and TRBJ2-5; 7 nucleotides line up with TRBD2. CDR1 is MNHEY, CDR2 SMNVEV, per germline (reference sequence). This CDR3 contains 14 residues. V gave up 7 bases and J gave up 11 bases; unmatched junction bases: 16. The CDR3 sequence is CASIGKPSGDEQYF. In DNA, the CDR3 is TGTGCCAGCATAGGCAAACCTAGCGGCGATGAGCAGTACTTC.

The chain links TRBV24-1 to TRBJ2-3; tentative D call: TRBD2 (5 bases). Per the germline V gene, CDR1 is KGHDR and CDR2 is SFDVKD. There are 13 residues in the CDR3. V was trimmed by 9 bases and J by 3 bases, leaving 12 bases between them. CDR3 sequence reads: CATHAPGTDTQYF. Here the CDR3 DNA reads TGTGCCACCCACGCCCCGGGGACAGATACGCAGTATTTT.

The genes are TRBV11-2 and TRBJ2-1; D is uncertain. This CDR3 is 18 amino acids long. V was pared by 4 bases and J by 8 bases, with 27 bases between. Looked up from germline, CDR1 is SGHAT and CDR2 is FQNNGV. The CDR3 region has the DNA TGTGCCAGCAGCTCTCCCAAAGGCACACCAGACTTTGGCGATGAGCAGTTCTTC. This encodes CASSSPKGTPDFGDEQFF.

The gene calls are TRBV3-1 and TRBJ1-6; TRBD1 matches at 7 bases. The CDR3 sequence is 17 residues long. Germline V gene sequence: CDR1 LGHDT, CDR2 YNNKEL (reference sequence). The trim removed 5 bases at V and 7 bases at J, leaving 14 bases unmatched. DNA of the CDR3: TGTGCCAGCAGCTTCGAAGGGCTACAGGGGTTAAATTCACCCCTCCACTTT. As protein: CASSFEGLQGLNSPLHF.

This CDR3 reads CSATDLQGAGGDEQYF. CDR3 coding DNA: TGCAGTGCCACTGACCTTCAGGGGGCCGGCGGCGACGAGCAGTACTTC. The chain is built from TRBV20-1 and TRBJ2-7, with 8 bases identical to TRBD1. Trimming at V came to 6 bases and at J to 5 bases, leaving 18 bases not matched to a gene. CDR1 and CDR2 (germline): DFQATT, SNEGSKA (reference sequence). The CDR3 totals 16 residues.

This clonotype was counted between two and nine times. The rearrangement uses TRBV5-1 and TRBJ2-3, with 8 bases lining up with TRBD1. This CDR3 is 15 amino acids long. Germline values: CDR1 SGHRS, CDR2 YFSETQ. V was pared by 1 base and J by 2 bases, with 3 bases of the junction left unmatched. CDR3 in amino acids: CASSLQGANTDTQYF. The DNA for the CDR3 is TGCGCCAGCAGCTTGCAGGGGGCTAACACAGATACGCAGTATTTT.

The chain couples TRBV6-6 to TRBJ1-5; D possibly corresponds to TRBD1 (6 bases). The germline V and J ends were trimmed by 6 bases and 5 bases, with 17 bases remaining between them. The germline CDR1 and CDR2 sequences are MNHNY and SVGAGI (reference sequence). The CDR3 runs to 15 residues. In DNA, the CDR3 is TGTGCCAGCAGACCTAGGGGGGTGCAGCATCAGCCCCAGCATTTT. Translated: CASRPRGVQHQPQHF.

This chain uses TRBV20-1 with TRBJ1-6, with 9 bases identical to TRBD1. CDR1 is DFQATT, CDR2 SNEGSKA, per germline (reference sequence). V dropped 6 bases and J dropped 6; count of bases not matched to a gene: 3. The CDR3 is 13 amino acids. CDR3 nucleotides: TGCAGTGCGGGGGGACAGGGTAATTCACCCCTCCACTTT. Amino acid sequence: CSAGGQGNSPLHF.

This sequence joins TRBV6-6 and TRBJ2-5; the match to TRBD1 covers 10 bases. The closer fit of TRBJ2-4 to the DNA end suggests the J call may be wrong. Germline CDR1 is MNHNY and CDR2 is SVGAGI (reference sequence). CDR3 length: 13 amino acids. As DNA, the CDR3 is TGTGCCAGCAGGCGACAGGGGGCATACATTCAGTACTTC. As protein: CASRRQGAYIQYF.